These 21 T cell receptor beta chains came from one sample sequenced in a study of cytotoxic CD8 clonotypes in ibrutinib-treated CLL. Only in-frame clones appear in the TCRdb table, and some are missing; sequencing was by immunoSEQ multiplex PCR. The table lists about 140,000 clones, around 81% of them singletons. The sample was PBMCs, taken after 36 months of ibrutinib treatment. Every receptor here comes from a human donor with chronic lymphocytic leukemia.

This clone turned up a few times. This chain connects TRBV19 to TRBJ1-2; 7 nucleotides line up with TRBD1. The CDR3 covers 14 residues. With V trimmed by 5 bases and J by 4 bases, 7 bases remained unmatched. Germline V gene lookup returns CDR1 LNHDA and CDR2 SQIVND (reference sequence). As DNA, the CDR3 is TGTGCCAGTAGTGCAGGGACAGAAAGCTATGGCTACACCTTC. It encodes CASSAGTESYGYTF.

The sample holds one count of this clone. The V gene is TRBV30, the J gene TRBJ1-5; 8 bases align to TRBD1. CDR1 and CDR2 (germline): GTSNPN, SVGIG (reference sequence). The CDR3 totals 13 residues. V gave up 5 bases and J gave up 7 bases; unmatched junction bases: 7. The CDR3 DNA reads TGTGCCTGGGCCCAGGGGGCATCCCAGCCCCAGCATTTT. It specifies CAWAQGASQPQHF.

The V call is TRBV9, the J call TRBJ2-3, with no clear D. This CDR3 contains 15 residues. The V gene lost 0 bases and the J gene lost 2 bases, with 10 bases spanning the gap. Germline CDR1 SGDLS, CDR2 YYNGEE. CDR3 DNA sequence: TGTGCCAGCAGCGTAGGACCGACGGACACAGATACGCAGTATTTT. Amino acid sequence: CASSVGPTDTDTQYF.

The chain links TRBV19 to TRBJ1-5, with 7 bases lining up with TRBD1. Germline trimming cut 4 bases from V and 3 bases from J; bases unmatched to any gene: 3. Looked up from germline, CDR1 is LNHDA and CDR2 is SQIVND (reference sequence). This CDR3 spans 14 amino acids. The CDR3 loop reads CASSRDSFNQPQHF. As DNA, the CDR3 is TGTGCCAGTAGTAGGGACAGCTTCAATCAGCCCCAGCATTTT.

This clone has just a few counts. This chain connects TRBV27 to TRBJ2-2, with no clear D. Trimming removed 5 bases from V and 2 bases from J, with 15 bases in between. The CDR3 is 16 amino acids. In germline, CDR1 is MNHEY, CDR2 SMNVEV (reference sequence). CDR3 nucleotide sequence: TGTGCCAGCAGTCGGTTGGGAACGTTAAACACCGGGGAGCTGTTTTTT. Protein sequence: CASSRLGTLNTGELFF.

J is TRBJ2-1 and V is TRBV18; D remains unclear. The V end lost 1 base, the J end lost 7 bases, and 11 bases lay between the germline ends. This CDR3 has 14 residues. Germline CDR1 is KGHSH and CDR2 is LQKENI. In nucleotides, the CDR3 is TGTGCCAGCTCACCACTCCAGCTGCAGAATGAGCAGTTCTTC. Its translation: CASSPLQLQNEQFF.

This clone came up a few times. The chain combines TRBV5-8 with TRBJ2-3, with D unresolved. V lost 3 bases, J lost 0 bases, and 5 bases lay in between. The CDR3 runs to 13 residues. Looked up from germline, CDR1 is SGHTS and CDR2 is YDEGEE. The CDR3 DNA reads as TGTGCCAGCAGCTCACCCAGCACAGATACGCAGTATTTT. This encodes CASSSPSTDTQYF.

The DNA for the CDR3 is TGTGCCAGCAGCGCAGGGACAGTTTATGAGCAGTTCTTC. It is translated as CASSAGTVYEQFF. The chain employs TRBV11-2 and TRBJ2-1; 7 nucleotides match TRBD1. CDR1 and CDR2 (germline): SGHAT, FQNNGV. CDR3 length equals 13 residues. J lost 8 bases, V lost 5 bases, and 6 bases had no gene match.

The chain recombines TRBV2 with TRBJ2-2; 7 bases map to TRBD1. The CDR3 contains 13 residues. The junction had 4 bases not matched to a gene; V was cut back by 4 bases and J by 8 bases. Per germline, CDR1 SNHLY and CDR2 FYNNEI. Here the CDR3 DNA reads TGTGCCAGCAGTGGACAGGGATCGGGGGAGCTGTTTTTT. Translated: CASSGQGSGELFF. Complete variable domain (other parts from reference TRBV2 and TRBJ2-2): EPEVTQTPSHQVTQMGQEVILRCVPISNHLYFYWYRQILGQKVEFLVSFYNNEISEKSEIFDDQFSVERPDGSNFTLKIRSTKLEDSAMYFCASSGQGSGELFFGEGSRLTVL.

Only one count was recorded for this clone. J is TRBJ2-4 and V is TRBV11-2; possible D gene TRBD2, 6 bases. The CDR3 runs 15 residues. Per the germline V gene, CDR1 is SGHAT and CDR2 is FQNNGV. V shed 5 bases and J shed 8 bases, with 19 bases lying between them. The CDR3 sequence: CASSPDGGAGDIQYF. The CDR3 DNA is TGTGCCAGCAGCCCCGATGGCGGGGCCGGGGACATTCAGTACTTC. Variable domain in full (rest from reference TRBV11-2 and TRBJ2-4): EAGVAQSPRYKIIEKRQSVAFWCNPISGHATLYWYQQILGQGPKLLIQFQNNGVVDDSQLPKDRFSAERLKGVDSTLKIQPAKLEDSAVYLCASSPDGGAGDIQYFGAGTRLSVL.

This chain joins TRBV11-1 and TRBJ2-1; D is unclear. The CDR3 spans 11 residues. The V gene's germline CDR1 is SGHAT and CDR2 FQDESV (reference sequence). V was clipped by 1 base and J by 12 bases, with 7 bases between them. CDR3 loop: CASSLDVGQFF. The CDR3 coding sequence is TGTGCCAGCAGCTTAGACGTAGGGCAGTTCTTC.

V is TRBV5-1 and J is TRBJ2-5; D gene unclear. This CDR3 is 13 amino acids long. Trimming removed 2 bases at V and 5 bases at J, with 10 bases between. The germline gives CDR1 SGHRS, CDR2 YFSETQ. The CDR3 loop is CASSFIGLETQYF. CDR3 coding DNA: TGCGCCAGCAGCTTCATAGGGCTGGAGACCCAGTACTTC.

As DNA, the CDR3 is TGTGCCAGCAGCTTAACGGCGCGTATTGGCGGAGATCCCTACAATGAGCAGTTCTTC. Amino acids: CASSLTARIGGDPYNEQFF. The V call is TRBV7-3, the J call TRBJ2-1; no reliable D call. Between the trimmed V and J ends, which lost 0 bases and 2 bases, there was a span of 20 bases. The CDR3 spans 19 residues. From germline, CDR1 is SGHTA and CDR2 FQGTGA.

This chain connects TRBV16 to TRBJ2-1; the D gene could be TRBD1 or TRBD2 (5 bases each). The ends were cut back, 1 base at V and 8 bases at J, with 15 bases in the middle. The CDR3 extends over 15 amino acids. Germline V lookup: CDR1 KGHSY, CDR2 FQNENV. The CDR3 reads CASSQFSIGAHEQFF. Written as DNA, the CDR3 is TGTGCCAGCAGCCAATTCAGTATCGGGGCCCATGAGCAGTTCTTC. Complete variable domain (other parts from reference TRBV16 and TRBJ2-1): GEEVAQTPKHLVRGEGQKAKLYCAPIKGHSYVFWYQQVLKNEFKFLISFQNENVFDETGMPKERFSAKCLPNSPCSLEIQATKLEDSAVYFCASSQFSIGAHEQFFGPGTRLTVL.

The count of this clone is one. This chain joins TRBV30 and TRBJ2-3, with TRBD2 identical over 12 bases. V lost 5 bases, J lost 5 bases, and 8 bases stayed unmatched. The CDR3 sequence is 15 residues long. Germline-derived CDR1 and CDR2 are GTSNPN and SVGIG (reference sequence). For the CDR3, the DNA is TGTGCCTGGGGACTAGCGGGGCCCGGGATAGATACGCAGTATTTT. Its protein product is CAWGLAGPGIDTQYF.

This chain connects TRBV4-1 to TRBJ2-3; 12 bases match TRBD2. V shed 1 base, J shed 6 bases, and the junction held 5 bases outside the gene matches. The CDR3 consists of 16 residues. Germline V gene sequence: CDR1 MGHRA, CDR2 YSYEKL. The CDR3 region has the DNA TGCGCCAGCAGCCAAGGACTAGCGGGGGCTGGGGATACGCAGTATTTT. Protein sequence: CASSQGLAGAGDTQYF.

V gene TRBV7-9 combines with J gene TRBJ2-5; D may correspond to TRBD1 or TRBD2 (6 bases each). Trimming removed 5 bases at V and 2 bases at J, with 12 bases between. Germline CDR1 is SEHNR and CDR2 is FQNEAQ (reference sequence). CDR3 length equals 14 residues. CDR3 region: CASSVRGAQETQYF. CDR3 DNA sequence: TGTGCCAGCAGCGTGAGGGGGGCACAAGAGACCCAGTACTTC.

The chain employs TRBV6-5 and TRBJ1-2; D is undetermined. From germline, CDR1 is MNHEY and CDR2 SVGAGI. V shed 2 bases and J shed 8 bases, with 18 bases lying between them. CDR3 length: 15 amino acids. In DNA, the CDR3 is TGTGCCAGCAGTTACGGGCGGACGCCAGGAGGAGGCTACACCTTC. Translating gives CASSYGRTPGGGYTF.

J is TRBJ2-1 and V is TRBV30, with 10 bases identical to TRBD1. Trimming at V came to 0 bases and at J to 8 bases, leaving 7 bases not matched to a gene. Germline assignment: CDR1 GTSNPN and CDR2 SVGIG (reference sequence). The CDR3 runs to 15 residues. The chain's CDR3 is CAWSVRWTGGDEQFF. The DNA of the CDR3 is TGTGCCTGGAGTGTGCGGTGGACAGGGGGGGATGAGCAGTTCTTC.

The V and J genes are TRBV18 and TRBJ2-7; D unclear. This CDR3 contains 13 residues. CDR1 and CDR2 (germline): KGHSH, LQKENI. Trimming removed 3 bases from V and 5 bases from J, with 11 bases in between. CDR3 sequence (DNA): TGTGCCAGCTCACCGGTGGCGGTTAACGAGCAGTACTTC. It codes for CASSPVAVNEQYF. Filled out from reference TRBV18 and TRBJ2-7, the complete variable domain reads NAGVMQNPRHLVRRRGQEARLRCSPMKGHSHVYWYRQLPEEGLKFMVYLQKENIIDESGMPKERFSAEFPKEGPSILRIQQVVRGDSAAYFCASSPVAVNEQYFGPGTRLTVT.

The gene calls are TRBV28 and TRBJ2-2; D not certain. The germline V gene has CDR1 MDHEN and CDR2 SYDVKM. The CDR3 consists of 14 residues. V was shortened by 7 bases and J by 3 bases, with 12 bases between the two germline ends. As DNA, the CDR3 is TGTGCCAGCACAAACGTCCAGGACACCGGGGAGCTGTTTTTT. Residues: CASTNVQDTGELFF.